The 32 T cell receptor beta chains given below trace back to one sample, sequenced in a study of identical twins. Each CDR3 protein is one row after TCRdb ran MiXCR on the 5' RACE reads. The sample has approximately 890,000 distinct CDR3 sequences, over 9% seen once. These data were likewise used in another study, on yellow fever vaccine responses in identical twins.

What was sequenced was PBMCs. The receptor source for this set is a woman between 18 and 29 years old in good health.

This clonotype has more than one count but fewer than ten. This sequence joins TRBV7-8 and TRBJ2-5; 8 nucleotides line up with TRBD2. V was clipped by 3 bases and J by 4 bases; unmatched bases: 1. The CDR3 loop spans 13 amino acids. Germline CDR1 reads SGHVS; CDR2 reads FQNEAQ. DNA for the CDR3: TGTGCCAGCAGCTTCGGACTAGCAGAGACCCAGTACTTC. Its translation is CASSFGLAETQYF.

This clonotype occurred a few times. V is TRBV7-9 and J is TRBJ1-1; 7 bases agree with TRBD1. Trimming cost V 10 bases and J 6 bases; bases outside gene matches: 11. Germline CDR1 is SEHNR and CDR2 is FQNEAQ (reference sequence). The CDR3 length is 13 residues. The DNA of the CDR3 is TGTGCCAACGACAGGGAGCTGGGAGCTGAAGCTTTCTTT. It is translated as CANDRELGAEAFF.

The sample holds a few counts of this clonotype. The CDR3 loop reads CASSLVSGGTGRTEAFF. The CDR3 coding sequence is TGTGCCAGCAGCTTAGTATCAGGTGGGACAGGGAGGACTGAAGCTTTCTTT. This sequence joins TRBV7-8 and TRBJ1-1, with 9 bases matching TRBD1. V lost 1 base to trimming and J lost 5 bases; unmatched junction nucleotides: 11. CDR3 size: 17 residues. Germline assignment: CDR1 SGHVS and CDR2 FQNEAQ.

Here the CDR3 reads CSARDLTSGRAYEQFF. CDR3 sequence (DNA): TGCAGTGCTAGAGATTTGACTAGCGGGAGGGCCTATGAGCAGTTCTTC. This rearrangement joins TRBV20-1 to TRBJ2-1; 14 nucleotides agree with TRBD2. Trimming took 0 bases from V and 8 from J; bases not matched to a gene: 6. The CDR3 has 16 residues. Germline CDR1 is DFQATT and CDR2 is SNEGSKA (reference sequence).

The V and J genes are TRBV7-6 and TRBJ1-6; D is unresolved. Germline V gene lookup returns CDR1 SGHVS and CDR2 FNYEAQ. CDR3 length: 13 amino acids. Trimming cost V 10 bases and J 7 bases, with 14 bases left between them. The CDR3 nucleotides read TGTGCCATCCGTAACAGAACGAATTCACCCCTCCACTTT. Translating gives CAIRNRTNSPLHF. Combining the CDR3 with reference TRBV7-6 and TRBJ1-6 gives the whole variable domain GAGVSQSPRYKVTKRGQDVALRCDPISGHVSLYWYRQALGQGPEFLTYFNYEAQQDKSGLPNDRFSAERPEGSISTLTIQRTEQRDSAMYRCAIRNRTNSPLHFGNGTRLTVT.

The rearrangement uses TRBV24-1 and TRBJ2-1; no firm D call. Germline V gene data show CDR1 as KGHDR and CDR2 as SFDVKD. The CDR3 loop spans 18 amino acids. Trimming took 4 bases from V and 3 from J, leaving 21 bases between them. As DNA, the CDR3 is TGTGCCACCAGTGACCCGAATGTGCCTCCGTTTCTCTACAATGAGCAGTTCTTC. Translated, it gives CATSDPNVPPFLYNEQFF.

This chain connects TRBV7-8 to TRBJ2-5; D perhaps matches TRBD2 (6 bases). V lost 5 bases to trimming and J lost 4 bases, with 14 bases between them. The CDR3 runs to 14 residues. CDR1 and CDR2 (germline): SGHVS, FQNEAQ. DNA of the CDR3: TGTGCCAGCAGCCCCCCGGGGGTGGTAGAGACCCAGTACTTC. It yields the protein CASSPPGVVETQYF.

The V and J genes are TRBV24-1 and TRBJ2-5, with TRBD2 as a possible D gene (6 bases). Germline V gene sequence: CDR1 KGHDR, CDR2 SFDVKD. CDR3 size: 15 residues. Trimming shortened V by 0 bases and J by 4 bases, and 11 bases separated the two germline ends. CDR3 bases: TGTGCCACCAGTGATTTGCCTAGCGACATAGAGACCCAGTACTTC. Translating gives CATSDLPSDIETQYF.

This clonotype was seen at least ten times. The chain uses TRBV3-1 and TRBJ2-2; 7 nucleotides agree with TRBD2. Germline values: CDR1 LGHDT, CDR2 YNNKEL (reference sequence). The CDR3 loop spans 13 amino acids. V shed 3 bases and J 6 bases; nucleotides not matched to a gene: 1. The CDR3 reads CASSQGRAGELFF. CDR3 bases: TGTGCCAGCAGCCAGGGGAGGGCCGGGGAGCTGTTTTTT.

The chain uses TRBV5-5 and TRBJ1-2, with D possibly being TRBD1 (5 bases). The V gene lost 3 bases and the J gene lost 7 bases, with 10 bases spanning the gap. The CDR3 covers 12 residues. The V gene's germline CDR1 is SGHKS and CDR2 YYEKEE (reference sequence). CDR3 sequence reads: CASSSADSGYTF. The CDR3 region has the DNA TGTGCCAGCAGCTCCGCCGACAGTGGCTACACCTTC.

The V call is TRBV20-1, the J call TRBJ2-3, with 8 positions matching TRBD2. The CDR3 is 15 residues long. Per germline, CDR1 DFQATT and CDR2 SNEGSKA (reference sequence). Trimming at V came to 3 bases and at J to 1 base, leaving 6 bases not matched to a gene. The CDR3 spells CSASKAGEGTDTQYF. The DNA for the CDR3 is TGCAGTGCTAGCAAAGCGGGGGAGGGCACAGATACGCAGTATTTT.

This clonotype was counted many times. The rearrangement joins TRBV6-6 to TRBJ2-7; no firm D call. The CDR3 consists of 11 residues. Germline CDR1 and CDR2: MNHNY and SVGAGI (reference sequence). The ends were cut back, 3 bases at V and 4 bases at J, with 4 bases in the middle. CDR3 residues: CASSYEYEQYF. CDR3 bases: TGTGCCAGCAGTTATGAGTACGAGCAGTACTTC.

The V gene is TRBV5-6, the J gene TRBJ1-6; no definite D call. The ends were cut back, 6 bases at V and 8 bases at J, with 15 bases in the middle. Per germline, CDR1 SGHDT and CDR2 YYEEEE. This CDR3 is built from 14 residues. The CDR3 is CASTPYQDDSPLHF. In nucleotides, the CDR3 is TGTGCCAGCACCCCGTACCAGGATGATTCACCCCTCCACTTT.

This clonotype has just a few counts. The gene calls are TRBV29-1 and TRBJ1-2, with TRBD1 identical over 11 bases. CDR1 is SQVTM and CDR2 is ANQGSEA in the germline V gene. The V gene end was trimmed by 6 bases and the J gene end by 5 bases; junction bases not matched to a gene: 8. The CDR3 extends over 14 amino acids. The CDR3 reads CSVTDRGQRYGYTF. CDR3 bases: TGCAGCGTGACGGACAGGGGGCAACGTTATGGCTACACCTTC.

This clonotype was recorded a few times. This chain uses TRBV28 with TRBJ2-2; D is uncertain. Looked up from germline, CDR1 is MDHEN and CDR2 is SYDVKM. The CDR3 length is 15 residues. Trimming pared 3 bases from V and 9 bases from J, leaving 17 bases between. CDR3 region: CASSFSFLGARELFF. CDR3 nucleotide sequence: TGTGCCAGCAGTTTTTCGTTCTTAGGTGCCAGGGAGCTGTTTTTT.

This clonotype was picked up a small number of times. The chain joins TRBV6-1 to TRBJ2-2; 7 nucleotides align to TRBD2. The germline gives CDR1 MNHNS, CDR2 SASEGT. The V segment lost 6 bases and the J segment 4 bases; nucleotides outside the gene matches: 11. This CDR3 contains 16 residues. CDR3 sequence reads: CASSRNEGGRTGELFF. DNA of the CDR3: TGTGCCAGCAGCCGGAACGAGGGAGGGCGCACCGGGGAGCTGTTTTTT.

The rearrangement links TRBV15 to TRBJ2-1; D is tentatively TRBD1 or TRBD2 (5 bases each). Per the germline V gene, CDR1 is LNHNV and CDR2 is YYDKDF (reference sequence). The CDR3 is 17 residues long. The germline V and J ends were trimmed by 0 bases and 0 bases, with 12 bases remaining between them. The CDR3 spells CATSRDRWGSSYNEQFF. Here the CDR3 DNA reads TGTGCCACCAGCAGAGATCGGTGGGGGAGCTCCTACAATGAGCAGTTCTTC.

This chain links TRBV19 with TRBJ2-2; D is uncertain. The CDR3 is 18 amino acids. Per the germline V gene, CDR1 is LNHDA and CDR2 is SQIVND (reference sequence). Trimming shortened V by 2 bases and J by 4 bases, and 20 bases separated the two germline ends. The CDR3 protein is CASSIPPKARSLTGELFF. CDR3 bases: TGTGCCAGTAGTATACCCCCCAAGGCGCGGTCTCTCACCGGGGAGCTGTTTTTT.

This clonotype was found a few times. J is TRBJ2-1 and V is TRBV18; 7 nucleotides match TRBD2. The CDR3 totals 16 residues. Germline-derived CDR1 and CDR2 are KGHSH and LQKENI. The ends lost 1 base at V and 7 bases at J; junction bases unmatched: 10. CDR3 nucleotides: TGTGCCAGCTCACCACTTGGTTGGGAGGGCCGGAATGAGCAGTTCTTC. Its protein product is CASSPLGWEGRNEQFF. Together with reference TRBV18 and TRBJ2-1, the CDR3 gives the full variable domain: NAGVMQNPRHLVRRRGQEARLRCSPMKGHSHVYWYRQLPEEGLKFMVYLQKENIIDESGMPKERFSAEFPKEGPSILRIQQVVRGDSAAYFCASSPLGWEGRNEQFFGPGTRLTVL.

The chain has TRBV27 and TRBJ1-1; no definite D call. CDR1 and CDR2 from the germline V gene are MNHEY and SMNVEV (reference sequence). V was cut by 3 bases and J by 1 base, with 18 bases left in between. The CDR3 extends over 17 amino acids. The CDR3 DNA reads as TGTGCCAGCAGTTTGTTAGCCCCCGGATTTACGAACACTGAAGCTTTCTTT. This sequence encodes CASSLLAPGFTNTEAFF.

A few counts support this clonotype. The genes are TRBV13 and TRBJ2-1; D may be TRBD2 (6 bases). The CDR3 has 15 amino acids. The V gene lost 5 bases and the J gene lost 4 bases, with 15 bases spanning the gap. The germline gives CDR1 PRHDT, CDR2 FYEKMQ (reference sequence). CDR3 sequence: CASSHKGLQYNEQFF. The CDR3 bases are TGTGCCAGCAGCCACAAGGGACTCCAATACAATGAGCAGTTCTTC.

The chain combines TRBV12-3 or TRBV12-4 with TRBJ1-1, with no clear D. V gave up 0 bases and J gave up 1 base, with 15 bases separating them. The CDR3 is 17 amino acids. The CDR3 is CASSLAPPVKTNTEAFF. CDR3 sequence (DNA): TGTGCCAGCAGTTTAGCGCCGCCAGTAAAGACGAACACTGAAGCTTTCTTT.

The chain carries TRBV18 and TRBJ2-7, with D perhaps matching TRBD1 (6 bases). The ends were cut back, 6 bases at V and 3 bases at J, with 21 bases in the middle. The CDR3 extends over 16 amino acids. Germline CDR1 is KGHSH and CDR2 is LQKENI. The CDR3 DNA reads as TGTGCCAGCTCCAATGGGGTTGCAGGGGCCCTCTACGAGCAGTACTTC. Translating gives CASSNGVAGALYEQYF. The full variable domain, with the rest looked up from reference TRBV18 and TRBJ2-7, is NAGVMQNPRHLVRRRGQEARLRCSPMKGHSHVYWYRQLPEEGLKFMVYLQKENIIDESGMPKERFSAEFPKEGPSILRIQQVVRGDSAAYFCASSNGVAGALYEQYFGPGTRLTVT.

This clonotype has a count of ten or more. This chain joins TRBV25-1 and TRBJ2-1; no definite D call. Looked up from germline, CDR1 is MGHDK and CDR2 is SYGVNS. The CDR3 is made up of 13 amino acids. The germline V and J ends were trimmed by 3 bases and 5 bases, with 8 bases remaining between them. CDR3 amino acids: CASSESWDNEQFF. The CDR3 coding sequence is TGTGCCAGCAGTGAGAGTTGGGACAATGAGCAGTTCTTC.

This clonotype was counted between two and nine times. The V and J genes are TRBV12-3 or TRBV12-4 and TRBJ1-1; 11 bases are shared with TRBD1. This CDR3 comprises 17 residues. Trimming took 3 bases from V and 5 from J; bases not matched to a gene: 11. The CDR3 nucleotides are TGTGCCAGCAGTTTTTATCTGGGACAGGGGGGTAAGACTGAAGCTTTCTTT. Protein: CASSFYLGQGGKTEAFF.

This clonotype was counted a few times. The chain has TRBV7-2 and TRBJ2-4; D is unclear. Germline loops: CDR1 SGHTA, CDR2 FQGNSA. This CDR3 contains 14 residues. V gave up 2 bases and J gave up 0 bases, with 5 bases separating them. The CDR3 here is CASSLSTAKNIQYF. The CDR3 region has the DNA TGTGCCAGCAGCTTATCCACAGCCAAAAACATTCAGTACTTC.

This chain joins TRBV24-1 and TRBJ2-3; tentative D call: TRBD2 (6 bases). CDR1 and CDR2 (germline): KGHDR, SFDVKD. Trimming cost V 5 bases and J 4 bases, with 9 bases left between them. The CDR3 is 13 residues long. The CDR3 DNA reads as TGTGCCACCAGTGTGACTAGTGCAGATACGCAGTATTTT. It specifies CATSVTSADTQYF.

The chain carries TRBV12-3 or TRBV12-4 and TRBJ2-2, with D maybe TRBD1 (5 bases). V shed 4 bases and J shed 3 bases, with 21 bases lying between them. This CDR3 has 18 amino acids. The CDR3 sequence: CASSSPWGGRADTGELFF. The CDR3 nucleotides read TGTGCCAGCAGTTCCCCCTGGGGCGGCAGGGCGGACACCGGGGAGCTGTTTTTT.

This chain connects TRBV7-9 to TRBJ1-1; D is perhaps TRBD1 (6 bases). There are 15 residues in the CDR3. Germline CDR1 SEHNR, CDR2 FQNEAQ (reference sequence). Trimming shortened V by 4 bases and J by 1 base, and 13 bases separated the two germline ends. This chain's CDR3 is CASSSTLTGNTEAFF. Here the CDR3 DNA reads TGTGCCAGCAGCTCCACCCTGACAGGGAACACTGAAGCTTTCTTT.

This clonotype has only a few counts. The chain links TRBV2 to TRBJ2-7; D is unresolved. The CDR3 length is 11 residues. CDR1 is SNHLY, CDR2 FYNNEI, per germline. Trimming took 10 bases from V and 4 from J, leaving 11 bases between them. For the CDR3, the DNA is TGTGCCACCGGCTACTATTACGAGCAGTACTTC. Amino acid sequence: CATGYYYEQYF.

This clonotype has only a few counts. This chain joins TRBV5-1 and TRBJ2-1; possible D gene TRBD1, 5 bases. CDR3 length: 14 amino acids. Germline V lookup: CDR1 SGHRS, CDR2 YFSETQ. With 4 bases removed from V and 5 bases from J, the gap between germline ends came to 13 bases. The CDR3, as DNA: TGCGCCAGCAGCACTCTGACAGCGAACAATGAGCAGTTCTTC. Protein sequence: CASSTLTANNEQFF.

A word on this clonotype: Mismatch with germline at one junction end may stem from a read error. V is TRBV12-3 or TRBV12-4 and J is TRBJ2-7; D unresolved. The CDR3 runs 13 residues. CDR3 coding DNA: TGTGCCAGCAGTTTGAGGAACTCCTACGAGCAGTATTTC. It is translated as CASSLRNSYEQYF.